The 12 T cell receptor beta chains below all came from one sample that was sequenced in a study of Ad26.COV2.S vaccination and SARS-CoV-2 variants. Profiling relied on immunoSEQ multiplex PCR, and the TCRdb table lists in-frame clones only, not all of them. This sample has about 400,000 clones, with more than 75% found just once. Treatment meaning: around 19 received Ad26.COV2.S at low or high dose, single or two shots; roughly five received placebo; per-sample allocation not given. Sampling took place 63 days after the first vaccine or placebo injection. The sequencing used peripheral blood, collected in a trial of Ad26.COV2.S vaccine versus placebo. These TCRs come from a person aged 18-65 years who received the Ad26.COV2.S COVID-19 vaccine or a placebo.

The sample holds a few counts of this clone. This rearrangement joins TRBV6-1 to TRBJ2-5; D is ambiguous. Germline lookup yields CDR1 MNHNS and CDR2 SASEGT. CDR3 length: 16 residues. V was shortened by 0 bases and J by 5 bases, with 16 bases between the two germline ends. The CDR3 protein is CASSEAQVLLVETQYF. CDR3 nucleotides: TGTGCCAGCAGTGAAGCGCAAGTGTTGTTGGTTGAGACCCAGTACTTC.

The chain employs TRBV5-4 and TRBJ2-3, with D possibly matching TRBD2 (5 bases). Trimming took off 0 bases at V and 6 bases at J, with 11 bases between the two ends. CDR3 length: 14 amino acids. CDR1 SGHNT and CDR2 YYREEE come from the germline V gene (reference sequence). CDR3 nucleotides: TGTGCCAGCAGCTTGGCCGGGATCGGGGATACGCAGTATTTT. This sequence encodes CASSLAGIGDTQYF.

This clone showed up just a few times. The chain's CDR3 is CASSETGYTGELFF. CDR3 sequence (DNA): TGTGCCAGCAGCGAGACAGGGTACACCGGGGAGCTGTTTTTT. The chain is built from TRBV25-1 and TRBJ2-2; 7 bases align to TRBD1. J lost 3 bases, V lost 6 bases, and 4 bases had no gene match. CDR3 length: 14 amino acids. Looked up from germline, CDR1 is MGHDK and CDR2 is SYGVNS.

The gene calls are TRBV30 and TRBJ1-5; TRBD1 is a possible D gene (5 bases). The V end lost 0 bases, the J end lost 4 bases, and 10 bases lay between the germline ends. There are 14 residues in the CDR3. Germline CDR1 reads GTSNPN; CDR2 reads SVGIG (reference sequence). CDR3 in amino acids: CAWSVGVQNQPQHF. In DNA form, the CDR3 reads TGTGCCTGGAGTGTAGGGGTACAAAATCAGCCCCAGCATTTT.

The chain carries TRBV9 and TRBJ1-2, with TRBD1 identical over 9 bases. This CDR3 is 16 amino acids long. Per germline, CDR1 SGDLS and CDR2 YYNGEE. J was trimmed by 7 bases and V by 0 bases; bases with no gene match: 10. Written as DNA, the CDR3 is TGTGCCAGCAGCGTAGTTCCCGACAGGGGGGCAGTTGGCTACACCTTC. Its protein product is CASSVVPDRGAVGYTF.

This chain connects TRBV4-3 to TRBJ1-6; D is ambiguous. This CDR3 contains 14 residues. V lost 1 base and J lost 9, with 10 bases in between. The germline CDR1 and CDR2 sequences are LGHNA and YSLEER. The CDR3 loop reads CASSQGPSSSPLHF. CDR3 nucleotides: TGCGCCAGCAGCCAAGGTCCCTCGAGTTCACCCCTCCACTTT.

The CDR3: CASSLNANEQFF. The CDR3, as DNA: TGTGCCAGCAGCTTAAACGCCAATGAGCAGTTCTTC. The chain combines TRBV7-8 with TRBJ2-1; D uncertain. CDR3 length: 12 amino acids. With 2 bases removed from V and 6 bases from J, the gap between germline ends came to 5 bases. Germline loops: CDR1 SGHVS, CDR2 FQNEAQ.

The gene calls are TRBV14 and TRBJ2-3, with TRBD2 identical over 8 bases. Germline V CDR1 and CDR2: SGHDN, FVKESK. CDR3 length: 16 amino acids. V shed 1 base and J 6 bases; nucleotides not matched to a gene: 9. CDR3 in amino acids: CASSQGGAGGPDTQYF. The CDR3, as DNA: TGTGCCAGCAGCCAAGGAGGCGCGGGAGGTCCGGATACGCAGTATTTT.

The chain joins TRBV7-3 to TRBJ2-1; 8 bases agree with TRBD2. The trim removed 2 bases at V and 10 bases at J, leaving 7 bases unmatched. The CDR3 has 14 residues. CDR1 is SGHTA and CDR2 is FQGTGA in the germline V gene. The chain's CDR3 is CASSLAGGYREQFF. The CDR3 DNA reads TGTGCCAGCAGCTTAGCGGGAGGTTACAGAGAGCAGTTCTTC.

The chain joins TRBV6-5 to TRBJ1-4; 7 positions agree with TRBD1. The V segment lost 5 bases and the J segment 7 bases; nucleotides outside the gene matches: 7. Germline CDR1 is MNHEY and CDR2 is SVGAGI. The CDR3 covers 14 residues. In DNA form, the CDR3 reads TGTGCCAGCAGTCCGACAGGGTCGGGTGAAAAACTGTTTTTT. It codes for CASSPTGSGEKLFF.

This clone was seen just once. V is TRBV6-1 and J is TRBJ2-1; a weak D match, TRBD1 (6 bases). Germline V CDR1 and CDR2: MNHNS, SASEGT. Trimming cost V 4 bases and J 2 bases, with 21 bases left between them. The CDR3 covers 18 residues. CDR3 DNA sequence: TGTGCCAGCAGTGCTCGACCATTACAGGGTTATACCTACAATGAGCAGTTCTTC. It is translated as CASSARPLQGYTYNEQFF.

The V gene is TRBV28, the J gene TRBJ2-7, with TRBD1 matching 8 bases. Germline V lookup: CDR1 MDHEN, CDR2 SYDVKM. CDR3 length: 13 residues. V lost 6 bases to trimming and J lost 7 bases; unmatched junction nucleotides: 8. CDR3 residues: CASRLQGVGEQYF. The CDR3 coding sequence is TGTGCCAGCAGATTACAGGGGGTGGGGGAGCAGTACTTC.